The source of this T cell receptor (beta chain) is a study of identical twins. General study findings and limits: Weaker excess twin sharing was seen among beta out-of-frame sequences. Invariant MAIT and iNKT cells could partly confound zero-insertion analyses.

From the 5' RACE reads, TCRdb called clonotypes with MiXCR, one entry per CDR3 protein. This table holds some 500,000 distinct CDR3 sequences, approximately 14% found once. Only a few counts were recorded for this clonotype. Antigen unknown. These data also featured in a second study, about yellow fever vaccine responses in identical twins.

The specimen sequenced was CD4+ T cells sorted from blood. This receptor was obtained from a woman between 18 and 29 years old in good health.

The CDR3 sequence: CATSDSTSGSIYEQFF. DNA of the CDR3: TGTGCCACCAGTGATTCTACTAGCGGGAGTATATATGAGCAGTTCTTC. The rearrangement joins TRBV24-1 to TRBJ2-1; 11 positions agree with TRBD2. CDR3 length: 16 amino acids. The V segment lost 2 bases and the J segment 8 bases; nucleotides outside the gene matches: 7. CDR1 and CDR2 (germline): KGHDR, SFDVKD.